The next 8 T cell receptor beta chains were all read from a single sample in a study of blood T cell repertoires in COVID-19. Sequencing used immunoSEQ multiplex PCR; TCRdb keeps in-frame clones, though not all of them. The sample carries around 250,000 clones, about 89% recorded once. Sequencing input: peripheral blood. These TCRs come from a woman aged 40-49 years who had recovered from COVID-19.

This chain joins TRBV18 and TRBJ2-3, with D perhaps matching TRBD2 (6 bases). This CDR3 region has 15 residues. V was shortened by 6 bases and J by 1 base, with 14 bases between the two germline ends. CDR1 is KGHSH and CDR2 is LQKENI in the germline V gene. CDR3 bases: TGTGCCAGCTCCTCCCGGGAGTGGGGCACAGATACGCAGTATTTT. This sequence encodes CASSSREWGTDTQYF.

The CDR3 nucleotides are TGTGCCAGCAGTATGAGGCTAGCGGGAGGGTGGGCGAACATTCAGTACTTC. As protein: CASSMRLAGGWANIQYF. This chain links TRBV5-6 with TRBJ2-4, with 12 bases matching TRBD2. J was trimmed by 7 bases and V by 5 bases; bases with no gene match: 13. This CDR3 contains 17 residues. Germline V gives CDR1 SGHDT, CDR2 YYEEEE.

The sample holds one count of this clone. The chain has TRBV29-1 and TRBJ1-1, with 9 bases that match TRBD1. The CDR3 totals 12 residues. CDR1 and CDR2 from the germline V gene are SQVTM and ANQGSEA. The CDR3: CGARTGDTEAFF. As DNA, the CDR3 is TGCGGGGCAAGGACAGGGGACACTGAAGCTTTCTTT.

The rearrangement links TRBV19 to TRBJ1-3, with TRBD1 as a possible D gene (5 bases). The CDR3 totals 15 residues. The V and J ends lost 7 bases and 4 bases respectively, with 17 bases between them. CDR1 LNHDA and CDR2 SQIVND come from the germline V gene (reference sequence). CDR3 region: CASTSGLPVGNTIYF. CDR3 DNA sequence: TGTGCCAGTACCTCGGGACTCCCGGTGGGAAACACCATATATTTT.

This rearrangement joins TRBV29-1 to TRBJ2-7; D is ambiguous. Trimming stripped 6 bases from V and 2 bases from J, with 17 bases between. Germline-derived CDR1 and CDR2 are SQVTM and ANQGSEA. The CDR3 has 14 amino acids. The CDR3 region has the DNA TGCAGCGTACCAGCTTGGCGGAACACCTACGAGCAGTACTTC. This encodes CSVPAWRNTYEQYF.

The chain uses TRBV3-1 (or the pseudogene TRBV3-2) and TRBJ1-4; D call uncertain. The CDR3 length is 14 residues. Germline CDR1 reads LGHDT; CDR2 reads YNNKEL (reference sequence). Deletions cut 1 base from V and 7 bases from J, with 10 bases between. Here the CDR3 DNA reads TGTGCCAGCAGCCAAGCCGGGGAGGGTGAAAAACTGTTTTTT. Translated: CASSQAGEGEKLFF.

This clone occurred a few times. The chain combines TRBV19 with TRBJ1-5, with D tentatively TRBD1 (5 bases). Trimming stripped 4 bases from V and 2 bases from J, with 12 bases between. The germline V gene encodes CDR1 LNHDA and CDR2 SQIVND (reference sequence). The CDR3 extends over 15 amino acids. In DNA form, the CDR3 reads TGTGCCAGTAGTAGCGGGACTGCGGGCAATCAGCCCCAGCATTTT. This codes for CASSSGTAGNQPQHF.

The chain employs TRBV10-2 and TRBJ2-7, with 11 bases identical to TRBD2. CDR3 size: 14 residues. Per the germline V gene, CDR1 is WSHSY and CDR2 is SAAADI. With V trimmed by 6 bases and J by 2 bases, 3 bases remained unmatched. CDR3 amino acids: CASRMTSGAYEQYF. The CDR3 region has the DNA TGCGCCAGCAGGATGACTAGCGGGGCCTACGAGCAGTACTTC.